This T cell receptor beta chain stems from a study of T cells after yellow fever vaccination. Study results and caveats: Just a small share of clonotypes turned up in the CD4 compartment as well as the CD8 compartment. Abundant clonotypes from the bulk population could get into FACS-sorted repertoires as contaminants.

Points on this clonotype: Its cognate antigen is unknown.

Germline V gives CDR1 MNHNS, CDR2 SASEGT. CDR3 length: 19 residues. Trimming took off 7 bases at V and 8 bases at J, with 35 bases between the two ends. UMIs were added to TCR cDNA along with a universal primer site when it was made by 5'RACE template switching. Via MiXCR, TCRdb re-called the 5' RACE reads, giving one row per CDR3 protein. The table includes 620,000 or so distinct CDR3 sequences, approximately 16% detected once. Sequences were derived from PBMCs, sampled 5 to 6 days after the first yellow fever vaccination. This TCR was recovered from a man younger than 30 who received the YFV17D yellow fever vaccine. V gene TRBV6-1 combines with J gene TRBJ1-2; no reliable D call. This chain's CDR3 is CASTLKVGTPGGIVSGYTF. DNA for the CDR3: TGTGCCAGCACCCTTAAGGTGGGCACACCAGGAGGTATCGTGAGCGGCTACACCTTC.